The 10 T cell receptor beta chains reported below all come from one sample, sequenced in a study of T cell repertoires in ileal Crohn's disease. Assay: immunoSEQ multiplex PCR; the TCRdb copy retains only in-frame clones and omits some. The repertoire holds around 14,000 clones, with just under 80% as singletons. The sequencing input was ileal tissue. Receptor source: an adult with Crohn's disease.

The J gene is TRBJ1-2, the V gene TRBV5-4, with D maybe TRBD1 (5 bases). Trimming took 2 bases from V and 0 from J, leaving 14 bases between them. Per germline, CDR1 SGHNT and CDR2 YYREEE (reference sequence). CDR3 length: 16 amino acids. The CDR3 protein is CASSFASREANYGYTF. The CDR3 DNA reads TGTGCCAGCAGCTTCGCGTCCAGGGAAGCTAACTATGGCTACACCTTC.

The rearrangement joins TRBV15 to TRBJ2-1; 8 bases agree with TRBD1. The CDR3 contains 16 residues. Germline-derived CDR1 and CDR2 are LNHNV and YYDKDF (reference sequence). V lost 0 bases and J lost 4; bases outside the gene matches: 5. This chain's CDR3 is CATSRDLGQGYNEQFF. In nucleotides, the CDR3 is TGTGCCACCAGCAGAGACCTCGGACAGGGTTACAATGAGCAGTTCTTC.

The chain carries TRBV11-3 and TRBJ2-5; 7 bases agree with TRBD2. The length of the CDR3 is 13 residues. Germline lookup yields CDR1 SGHNT and CDR2 YENEEA. V was pared by 3 bases and J by 5 bases, with 3 bases of the junction left unmatched. CDR3 sequence reads: CASSLRERETQYF. DNA for the CDR3: TGTGCCAGCAGCTTGCGGGAGCGGGAGACCCAGTACTTC.

The CDR3 region is CASTPGTGGTGANVLTF. CDR3 coding DNA: TGTGCCAGCACCCCCGGGACAGGGGGGACTGGGGCCAACGTCCTGACTTTC. The V and J genes are TRBV2 and TRBJ2-6, with 11 nucleotides matching TRBD1. The CDR3 has 17 amino acids. Germline assignment: CDR1 SNHLY and CDR2 FYNNEI. V shed 7 bases, J shed 2 bases, and the junction held 7 bases outside the gene matches. The variable domain in full, with the rest retrieved from reference TRBV2 and TRBJ2-6, is EPEVTQTPSHQVTQMGQEVILRCVPISNHLYFYWYRQILGQKVEFLVSFYNNEISEKSEIFDDQFSVERPDGSNFTLKIRSTKLEDSAMYFCASTPGTGGTGANVLTFGAGSRLTVL.

The gene calls are TRBV27 and TRBJ2-1, with D perhaps TRBD2 (5 bases). CDR1 is MNHEY, CDR2 SMNVEV, per germline (reference sequence). V lost 3 bases to trimming and J lost 7 bases, with 16 bases between them. The CDR3 is made up of 15 amino acids. In DNA form, the CDR3 reads TGTGCCAGCAGTTTTAAGAGCTTTCCGGGGAATGAGCAGTTCTTC. Its protein is CASSFKSFPGNEQFF.

This clone was counted once. The J gene is TRBJ1-5, the V gene TRBV2, with unresolved D. Germline V CDR1 and CDR2: SNHLY, FYNNEI. V gave up 4 bases and J gave up 4 bases, with 14 bases separating them. CDR3 length equals 15 residues. The CDR3 is CASSGAGSQNQPQHF. The DNA of the CDR3 is TGTGCCAGCAGTGGAGCTGGCTCCCAAAATCAGCCCCAGCATTTT. The variable domain in full, completed from reference TRBV2 and TRBJ1-5, reads EPEVTQTPSHQVTQMGQEVILRCVPISNHLYFYWYRQILGQKVEFLVSFYNNEISEKSEIFDDQFSVERPDGSNFTLKIRSTKLEDSAMYFCASSGAGSQNQPQHFGDGTRLSIL.

This chain joins TRBV7-8 and TRBJ2-2, with D perhaps matching TRBD2 (5 bases). Trimming took 3 bases from V and 5 from J, leaving 13 bases between them. CDR3 length equals 15 residues. Germline V CDR1 and CDR2: SGHVS, FQNEAQ. CDR3 DNA: TGTGCCAGCAGCTTCGGACTGATTTCTACCGGGGAGCTGTTTTTT. Translated, it gives CASSFGLISTGELFF.

The chain employs TRBV4-2 and TRBJ2-5, with 11 bases matching TRBD2. V gave up 4 bases and J gave up 1 base; unmatched junction bases: 5. CDR1 and CDR2 from the germline V gene are LGHNA and YNFKEQ. The CDR3 has 16 residues. CDR3 sequence: CASSLIAGGLQETQYF. Here the CDR3 DNA reads TGTGCCAGCAGCCTAATAGCGGGGGGGCTCCAAGAGACCCAGTACTTC.

This clone was observed a handful of times. The gene calls are TRBV4-1 and TRBJ2-7, with TRBD2 matching over 7 bases. The length of the CDR3 is 15 residues. Per the germline V gene, CDR1 is MGHRA and CDR2 is YSYEKL. V trimming: 4 bases; J trimming: 2 bases; junction bases outside the gene matches: 8. CDR3 in DNA: TGCGCCAGCAGCCCCACTAGCGAGCCTACCTACGAGCAGTACTTC. Protein sequence: CASSPTSEPTYEQYF.

This clone was seen just once. The V call is TRBV5-4, the J call TRBJ2-7; D is possibly TRBD1 (6 bases). Germline lookup yields CDR1 SGHNT and CDR2 YYREEE (reference sequence). V was shortened by 3 bases and J by 7 bases, with 23 bases between the two germline ends. CDR3 size: 16 residues. CDR3 protein: CASSSTGRGAPWEQYF. In nucleotides, the CDR3 is TGTGCCAGCAGCTCTACAGGGAGAGGGGCTCCTTGGGAGCAGTACTTC. Full variable domain (remainder filled in from reference TRBV5-4 and TRBJ2-7): ETGVTQSPTHLIKTRGQQVTLRCSSQSGHNTVSWYQQALGQGPQFIFQYYREEENGRGNFPPRFSGLQFPNYSSELNVNALELDDSALYLCASSSTGRGAPWEQYFGPGTRLTVT.